The 9 T cell receptor beta chains below were found in one sample sequenced in a study of chemoradiotherapy in HPV16-positive cancers. The assay was immunoSEQ multiplex PCR, and TCRdb's table has in-frame clones only and misses some. The data show about 14,000 clones, with roughly 74% seen just once and 8% to 10% held by the top ten. Sampling took place from a patient who underwent chemoradiotherapy. The receptors were sampled from a human donor with HPV-associated anogenital cancer.

This clone was seen just once. The chain uses TRBV11-2 and TRBJ2-5, with D unclear. Per germline, CDR1 SGHAT and CDR2 FQNNGV. The V end was cut by 0 bases, the J end by 1 base, with 9 bases between. This CDR3 spans 15 amino acids. The DNA of the CDR3 is TGTGCCAGCAGCTTAGACCCCACAGTCCAAGAGACCCAGTACTTC. This translates into CASSLDPTVQETQYF.

This clone was seen once. V usage is TRBV10-1 and J usage is TRBJ2-2, with 8 positions matching TRBD1. The germline gives CDR1 WNHNN, CDR2 SYGVQD (reference sequence). The CDR3 is made up of 15 amino acids. Unmatched junction bases numbered 3, after V lost 4 bases and J lost 2 bases. In DNA, the CDR3 is TGCGCCAGCAGTGGACAGGGGCGCAACACCGGGGAGCTGTTTTTT. Amino acids: CASSGQGRNTGELFF.

The rearrangement links TRBV5-1 to TRBJ2-1; unclear D gene. The CDR3 consists of 15 residues. V lost 0 bases and J 2 bases, leaving 9 bases between the germline ends. The germline V gene has CDR1 SGHRS and CDR2 YFSETQ. The CDR3 sequence: CASSLGLAAYNEQFF. For the CDR3, the DNA is TGCGCCAGCAGCTTGGGCCTGGCAGCCTACAATGAGCAGTTCTTC.

This chain uses TRBV18 with TRBJ1-1, with D maybe TRBD1 (5 bases). The CDR3 covers 16 residues. Germline values: CDR1 KGHSH, CDR2 LQKENI. The V end was cut by 1 base, the J end by 2 bases, with 14 bases between. The CDR3 DNA follows: TGTGCCAGCTCACCACGGGGGGGAGGGACCAACACTGAAGCTTTCTTT. This codes for CASSPRGGGTNTEAFF.

V is TRBV6-1 and J is TRBJ2-3; 11 bases are shared with TRBD1. Germline CDR1 and CDR2: MNHNS and SASEGT. J was trimmed by 1 base and V by 4 bases; bases with no gene match: 10. The CDR3 has 18 residues. The CDR3 DNA sequence: TGTGCCAGCAGTGTCCGGGACAGGGGGACGCGCGGCACAGATACGCAGTATTTT. Protein product: CASSVRDRGTRGTDTQYF.

CDR3 region: CASSADGGSNQPQHF. In DNA form, the CDR3 reads TGTGCCAGCAGCGCCGACGGTGGGAGCAATCAGCCCCAGCATTTT. The rearrangement links TRBV9 to TRBJ1-5; D is undetermined. V dropped 3 bases and J dropped 1 base, with 11 bases sitting between them. This CDR3 has 15 amino acids. Germline lookup yields CDR1 SGDLS and CDR2 YYNGEE.

The table lists this clone with a count of one. V usage is TRBV6-4 and J usage is TRBJ2-1, with D perhaps TRBD2 (7 bases). The CDR3 sequence is 14 residues long. Trimming took 3 bases from V and 8 from J, leaving 14 bases between them. Germline V gene data show CDR1 as MRHNA and CDR2 as SNTAGT. CDR3 nucleotide sequence: TGTGCCAGCAGTGAAGGGCCCGGGGGGCATGAGCAGTTCTTC. This codes for CASSEGPGGHEQFF.

The CDR3 here is CASKQGGYGYTF. CDR3 nucleotides: TGTGCCAGCAAGCAGGGAGGCTATGGCTACACCTTC. V gene TRBV5-6 combines with J gene TRBJ1-2, with D possibly matching TRBD1 (5 bases). V lost 6 bases and J lost 4, with 10 bases in between. Germline CDR1 is SGHDT and CDR2 is YYEEEE. This CDR3 spans 12 amino acids.

This chain connects TRBV5-8 to TRBJ1-5; the D gene is possibly TRBD1 (5 bases). The CDR3 is made up of 14 amino acids. The germline V gene has CDR1 SGHTS and CDR2 YDEGEE. V shed 4 bases and J shed 4 bases, with 12 bases lying between them. CDR3 in DNA: TGTGCCAGCAGCGCCGGACACCTTAATCAGCCCCAGCATTTT. Translated: CASSAGHLNQPQHF.